The rows below give T cell receptor beta chains drawn from one sample of a study of T cell repertoires in cytomegalovirus infection. These receptors' antigens are unknown. TCRdb independently ran MiXCR on the reads; one entry per CDR3 protein. The sample holds about 52,000 distinct CDR3 sequences; around 20% are singletons and the top ten take around 77%. The sample consisted of CD8+ T cells from cultured PBMCs, taken from culture after CMV antigen stimulation. The origin of the receptors is a human donor in good health (CMV status not recorded). Some clones in this sample may be carry-over from other donors' samples. The CDR3 runs from the conserved cysteine through the conserved F or W. A D gene is named only where the DNA matches it firmly. For some rows the clone size is stated as once, few or many, or as a class when expanded; others skip it.

abundance: -
j_gene: TRBJ2-3
d_gene: TRBD2
v_gene: TRBV4-3
CDR3nt: TGCGCCAGCAGCCAAGCTAGCGGGGCGCACACAGATACGCAGTATTTT
CDR3aa: CASSQASGAHTDTQYF

abundance: -
j_gene: TRBJ1-1
d_gene: -
v_gene: TRBV6-5
CDR3nt: TGTGCCAGCAGTGGATCCACAGACACTGAAGCTTTCTTT
CDR3aa: CASSGSTDTEAFF

abundance: few
j_gene: TRBJ2-5
d_gene: -
v_gene: TRBV20-1
CDR3nt: TGCAGTGCTAGCGTGGGACTGGAGACCCAGTACTTC
CDR3aa: CSASVGLETQYF

abundance: many
j_gene: TRBJ2-3
d_gene: TRBD2
v_gene: TRBV9
CDR3nt: TGTGCCAGCAGCACCCTAGATCAAGCGGGGGCCGCAGATACGCAGTATTTT
CDR3aa: CASSTLDQAGAADTQYF

abundance: -
j_gene: TRBJ2-7
d_gene: TRBD1
v_gene: TRBV7-2
CDR3nt: TGTGCCAGCAGCTTAAGGTCCGGGACAGGGAGGTACGAGCAGTACTTC
CDR3aa: CASSLRSGTGRYEQYF

abundance: few
j_gene: TRBJ2-1
d_gene: -
v_gene: TRBV9
CDR3nt: TGTGCCAGCAGCGTAGCAGGGATGGTTGAGCAGTTCTTC
CDR3aa: CASSVAGMVEQFF

abundance: few
j_gene: TRBJ1-1
d_gene: -
v_gene: TRBV7-2
CDR3nt: TGTGCCAGCAGCTTTTGGGGAGCTGAAGCTTTCTTT
CDR3aa: CASSFWGAEAFF

abundance: -
j_gene: TRBJ1-5
d_gene: TRBD1
v_gene: TRBV6-2/TRBV6-3
CDR3nt: TGTGCCAGCAGCCTGACAGGGGGCAATCAGCCCCAGCATTTT
CDR3aa: CASSLTGGNQPQHF

abundance: few
j_gene: TRBJ1-1
d_gene: -
v_gene: TRBV29-1
CDR3nt: TGCAGCGTTCAGGGCGAGAGGGCTGAAGCTTTCTTT
CDR3aa: CSVQGERAEAFF

abundance: -
j_gene: TRBJ1-1
d_gene: -
v_gene: TRBV7-3
CDR3nt: TGTGCTTTTGGGGACGGCACTGAAGCTTTCTTT
CDR3aa: CAFGDGTEAFF

abundance: -
j_gene: TRBJ2-1
d_gene: -
v_gene: TRBV7-2
CDR3nt: TGTGCCAGCAGCCCTAGGACTTACAATGAGCAGTTCTTC
CDR3aa: CASSPRTYNEQFF

abundance: -
j_gene: TRBJ2-7
d_gene: -
v_gene: TRBV27
CDR3nt: TGTGCCAGCAGTTTAGGACCGGCCCACCACGAGCAGTACTTC
CDR3aa: CASSLGPAHHEQYF

abundance: few
j_gene: TRBJ2-6
d_gene: -
v_gene: TRBV7-8
CDR3nt: TGTGCCAGCAGCCGAGGACAGCCGACGCCCTCTGGGGCCAACGTCCTGACTTTC
CDR3aa: CASSRGQPTPSGANVLTF